The 8 T cell receptor beta chains listed next were all sequenced from one sample in a study of radiation and T cells in renal cell carcinoma (dated by TCRdb to the early 2020s). The sample's time point label, decoded: blood 4 weeks post-SBRT, at nephrectomy. The label giving this sample's treatment or condition can be read as: 15 Gy SBRT to primary tumor, nephrectomy 4 weeks later. The library was made by the immunoSEQ multiplex PCR assay. TCRdb obtained this table from immuneACCESS and retained in-frame rearrangements with V and J assigned. These tables miss some clones; where compared with another copy, unresolved V genes account for less than half of the shortfall, and the remainder is unexplained. The sample data list over 30,000 clones, and over 70% of these were observed just once. Of the sample, approximately 33% is held by the ten largest clones. Here the sequenced sample was blood, taken from a patient whose treatment included radiotherapy and nephrectomy. Receptors originate from a man aged 55 to 70 with renal cell carcinoma.

DNA of the CDR3: TGTGCCAGCTCACCAGGGGGACAGGGGGCCTACGAGCAGTACTTC. Residues: CASSPGGQGAYEQYF. The V gene is TRBV18, the J gene TRBJ2-7; TRBD1 matches 11 bases. V gave up 2 bases and J gave up 2 bases; unmatched junction bases: 2. Per germline, CDR1 KGHSH and CDR2 LQKENI. The CDR3 covers 15 residues.

The rearrangement joins TRBV9 to TRBJ1-1; 8 nucleotides align to TRBD1. After removal of 4 bases from V and 5 bases from J, the junction contained 13 bases not matched to a gene. The CDR3 has 16 amino acids. Germline lookup yields CDR1 SGDLS and CDR2 YYNGEE. The CDR3 DNA follows: TGTGCCAGCAGCCCCCGGGACAGGAGTCGAACAACTGAAGCTTTCTTT. It yields the protein CASSPRDRSRTTEAFF.

The chain recombines TRBV7-6 with TRBJ2-5; 10 bases fit TRBD2. Germline CDR1 is SGHVS and CDR2 is FNYEAQ. The length of the CDR3 is 15 residues. The V segment lost 1 base and the J segment 11 bases; nucleotides outside the gene matches: 10. For the CDR3, the DNA is TGTGCCAGCAGCTTAGAGCGGGAGGGCCTGGGGGAGCAGTACTTC. Residues: CASSLEREGLGEQYF.

This chain links TRBV5-1 with TRBJ2-7; tentatively, D is TRBD2 (5 bases). CDR3 length equals 14 residues. Germline CDR1 SGHRS, CDR2 YFSETQ. Trimming left V 3 bases short and J 2 bases short, with 12 bases between. CDR3 loop: CASSSRTEAYEQYF. The CDR3 DNA reads as TGCGCCAGCAGCTCGAGGACGGAGGCCTACGAGCAGTACTTC.

The chain is built from TRBV7-2 and TRBJ1-2, with unresolved D. Deletions cut 5 bases from V and 3 bases from J, with 16 bases between. Germline-derived CDR1 and CDR2 are SGHTA and FQGNSA. The CDR3 runs to 15 residues. The CDR3 protein is CASSRTGYPHYGYTF. CDR3 nucleotides: TGTGCCAGCAGCCGTACGGGATACCCGCACTATGGCTACACCTTC.

The rearrangement joins TRBV6-1 to TRBJ1-5; no clear D. The CDR3 runs to 14 residues. CDR1 MNHNS and CDR2 SASEGT come from the germline V gene. Trimming took off 7 bases at V and 0 bases at J, with 10 bases between the two ends. CDR3 amino acids: CASTDGSSNQPQHF. DNA for the CDR3: TGTGCCAGCACGGATGGCAGTAGCAATCAGCCCCAGCATTTT.

V is TRBV27 and J is TRBJ2-3; 7 nucleotides line up with TRBD1. CDR1 is MNHEY and CDR2 is SMNVEV in the germline V gene (reference sequence). V gave up 10 bases and J gave up 8 bases; unmatched junction bases: 15. The CDR3 has 14 amino acids. The CDR3 loop reads CAIAPGQSTITQYF. DNA of the CDR3: TGTGCCATCGCACCGGGACAGAGTACAATTACGCAGTATTTT.

This clone was observed a handful of times. The rearrangement uses TRBV27 and TRBJ1-6, with 11 bases that match TRBD1. The J segment lost 9 bases and the V segment lost 1 base, leaving 11 bases of the junction unmatched. CDR3 length: 18 amino acids. Germline lookup yields CDR1 MNHEY and CDR2 SMNVEV (reference sequence). CDR3 DNA sequence: TGTGCCAGCAGTTTATACCCCCCCTGGACAGGGGGCGCTTCACCCCTCCACTTT. Protein: CASSLYPPWTGGASPLHF.